This T cell receptor (beta chain) stems from a study of T-cell reconstitution after alpha-beta-depleted transplantation in children. Study-level findings and limits: After transplant, at about two months, alpha-beta T cells were reportedly derived from several hundred expanded graft clones. Surviving recipient T cells and intrathymic progenitors accounted for some patients' high TCRbeta diversity at day 60. Newly made T cells mostly supplied T-cell counts and diversity one year after transplant.

Of note for this clonotype: What it binds is unknown.

TCRbeta library construction was performed incorporating unique molecular identifiers. TCRdb re-called the PCR reads through MiXCR, storing one row per CDR3 protein. The sample consists of some 310,000 distinct CDR3 sequences, around 25% of them appearing once. CDR1 is SGHVS and CDR2 is FQNEAQ in the germline V gene. V trimming: 5 bases; J trimming: 4 bases; junction bases outside the gene matches: 7. The CDR3 runs to 15 residues. The material sequenced was PBMCs, mostly from graft donor cells, taken 180 days after TCRalphabeta/CD19-depleted stem cell transplant. The gene calls are TRBV7-8 and TRBJ1-1; 10 bases line up with TRBD1. This receptor was obtained from a male patient between 10 and 17 years old who had a stem cell transplant for acute lymphoblastic leukemia, so the T cells may come from the graft donor. The CDR3 nucleotides are TGTGCCAGCAGCCTCTCCGGGACAGGGGTCACTGAAGCTTTCTTT. The encoded protein is CASSLSGTGVTEAFF.